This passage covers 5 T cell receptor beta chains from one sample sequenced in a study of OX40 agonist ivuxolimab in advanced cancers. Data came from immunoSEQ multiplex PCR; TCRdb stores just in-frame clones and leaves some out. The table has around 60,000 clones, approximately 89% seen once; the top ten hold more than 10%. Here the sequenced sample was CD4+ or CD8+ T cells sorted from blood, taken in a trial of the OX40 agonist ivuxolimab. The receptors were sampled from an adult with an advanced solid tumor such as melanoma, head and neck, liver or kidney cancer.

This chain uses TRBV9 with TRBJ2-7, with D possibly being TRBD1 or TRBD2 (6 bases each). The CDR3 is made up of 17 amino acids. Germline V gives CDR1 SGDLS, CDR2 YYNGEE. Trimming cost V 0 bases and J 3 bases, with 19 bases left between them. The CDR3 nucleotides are TGTGCCAGCAGCGTAGCGGAGGGGACAACTTCGGACTACGAGCAGTACTTC. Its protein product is CASSVAEGTTSDYEQYF.

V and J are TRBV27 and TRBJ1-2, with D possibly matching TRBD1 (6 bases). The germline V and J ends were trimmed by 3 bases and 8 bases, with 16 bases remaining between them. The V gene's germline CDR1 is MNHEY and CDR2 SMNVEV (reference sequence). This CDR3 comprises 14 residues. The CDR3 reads CASSFSPGAVGYTF. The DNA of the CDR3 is TGTGCCAGCAGTTTCTCACCGGGGGCGGTCGGCTACACCTTC.

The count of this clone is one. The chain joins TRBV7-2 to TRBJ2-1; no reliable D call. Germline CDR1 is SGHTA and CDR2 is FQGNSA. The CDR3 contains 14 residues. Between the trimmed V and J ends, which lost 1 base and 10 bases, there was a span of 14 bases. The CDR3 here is CASSLVLVREEQFF. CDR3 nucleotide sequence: TGTGCCAGCAGCTTAGTCCTGGTGCGAGAGGAGCAGTTCTTC.

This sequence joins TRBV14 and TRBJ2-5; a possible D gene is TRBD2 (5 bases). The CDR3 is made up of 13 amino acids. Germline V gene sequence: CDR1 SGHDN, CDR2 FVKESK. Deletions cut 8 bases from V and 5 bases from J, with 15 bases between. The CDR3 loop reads CASSRRRQETQYF. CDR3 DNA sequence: TGTGCCAGCTCACGGAGGCGCCAGGAGACCCAGTACTTC.

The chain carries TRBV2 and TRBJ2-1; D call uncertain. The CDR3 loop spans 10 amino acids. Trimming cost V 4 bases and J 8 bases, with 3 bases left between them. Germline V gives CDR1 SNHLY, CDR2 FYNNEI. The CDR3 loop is CASSGYEQFF. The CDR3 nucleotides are TGTGCCAGCAGTGGCTATGAGCAGTTCTTC.